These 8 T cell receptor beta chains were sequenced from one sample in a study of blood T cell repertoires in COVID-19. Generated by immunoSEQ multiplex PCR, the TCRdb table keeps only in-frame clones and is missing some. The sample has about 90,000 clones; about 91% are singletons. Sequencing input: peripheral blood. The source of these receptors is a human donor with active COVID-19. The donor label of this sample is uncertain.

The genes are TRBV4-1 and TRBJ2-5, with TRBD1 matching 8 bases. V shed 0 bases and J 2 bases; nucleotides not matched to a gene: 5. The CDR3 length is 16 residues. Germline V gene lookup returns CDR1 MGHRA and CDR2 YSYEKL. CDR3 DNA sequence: TGCGCCAGCAGCCAAGATTTGACAGGGGAACAAGAGACCCAGTACTTC. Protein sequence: CASSQDLTGEQETQYF.

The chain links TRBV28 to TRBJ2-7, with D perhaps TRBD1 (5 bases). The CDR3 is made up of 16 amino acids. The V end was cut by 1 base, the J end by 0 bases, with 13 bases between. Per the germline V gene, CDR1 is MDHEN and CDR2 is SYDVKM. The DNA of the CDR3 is TGTGCCAGCAGTTTATCAGGGTGGCAGGGCTCCTACGAGCAGTACTTC. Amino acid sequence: CASSLSGWQGSYEQYF.

The chain's CDR3 is CASSRVRNEQFF. CDR3 DNA sequence: TGTGCCAGCAGCCGAGTGAGGAATGAGCAGTTCTTC. V and J are TRBV12-3 or TRBV12-4 and TRBJ2-1; no reliable D call. Deletions cut 6 bases from V and 7 bases from J, with 10 bases between. The CDR3 sequence is 12 residues long.

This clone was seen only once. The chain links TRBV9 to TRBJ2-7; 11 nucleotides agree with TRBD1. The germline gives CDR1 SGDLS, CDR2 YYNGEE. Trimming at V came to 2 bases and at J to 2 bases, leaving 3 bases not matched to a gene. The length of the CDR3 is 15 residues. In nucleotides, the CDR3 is TGTGCCAGCAGCGTCGGGACAGGGGGAACCTACGAGCAGTACTTC. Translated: CASSVGTGGTYEQYF.

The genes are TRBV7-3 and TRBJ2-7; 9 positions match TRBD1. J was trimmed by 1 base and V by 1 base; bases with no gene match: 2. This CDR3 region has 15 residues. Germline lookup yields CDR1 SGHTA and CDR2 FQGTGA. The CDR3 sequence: CASSLIGTGSYEQYF. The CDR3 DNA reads TGTGCCAGCAGCTTAATAGGGACAGGGTCCTACGAGCAGTACTTC.

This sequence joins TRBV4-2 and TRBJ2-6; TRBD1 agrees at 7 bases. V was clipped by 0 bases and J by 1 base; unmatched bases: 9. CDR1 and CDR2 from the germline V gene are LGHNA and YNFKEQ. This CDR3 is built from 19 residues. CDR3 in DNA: TGTGCCAGCAGCCAAGATTTGGGACAGTTCTTTTCTGGGGCCAACGTCCTGACTTTC. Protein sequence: CASSQDLGQFFSGANVLTF.

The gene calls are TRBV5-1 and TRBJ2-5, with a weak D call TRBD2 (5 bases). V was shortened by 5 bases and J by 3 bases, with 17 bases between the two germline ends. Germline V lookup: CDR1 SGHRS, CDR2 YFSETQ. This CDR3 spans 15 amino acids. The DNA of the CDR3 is TGCGCCAGCAGTCAACAACCCAGCGGTGAAGAGACCCAGTACTTC. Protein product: CASSQQPSGEETQYF.

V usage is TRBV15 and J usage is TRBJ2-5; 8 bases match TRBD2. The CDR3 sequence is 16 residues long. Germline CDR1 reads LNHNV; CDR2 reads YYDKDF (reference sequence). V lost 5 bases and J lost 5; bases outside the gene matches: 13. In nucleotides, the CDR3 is TGTGCCACCAGCCCCCGGAGGACTAGCTGGTCCGAGACCCAGTACTTC. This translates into CATSPRRTSWSETQYF.